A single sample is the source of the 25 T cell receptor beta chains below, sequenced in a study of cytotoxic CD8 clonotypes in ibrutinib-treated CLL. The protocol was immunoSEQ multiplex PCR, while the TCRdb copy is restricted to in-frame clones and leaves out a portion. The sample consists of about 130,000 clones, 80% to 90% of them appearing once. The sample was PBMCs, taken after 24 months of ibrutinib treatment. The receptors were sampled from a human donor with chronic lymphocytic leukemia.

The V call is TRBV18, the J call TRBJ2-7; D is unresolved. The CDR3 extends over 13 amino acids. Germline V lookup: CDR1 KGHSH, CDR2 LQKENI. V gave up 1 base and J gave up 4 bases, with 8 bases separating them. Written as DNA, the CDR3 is TGTGCCAGCTCACCACAAAAGGGTTACGAGCAGTACTTC. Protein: CASSPQKGYEQYF.

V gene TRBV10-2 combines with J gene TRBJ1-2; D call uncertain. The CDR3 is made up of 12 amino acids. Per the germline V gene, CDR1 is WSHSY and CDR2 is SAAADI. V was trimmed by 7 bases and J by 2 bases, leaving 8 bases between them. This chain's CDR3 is CASTDSNYGYTF. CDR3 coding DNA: TGCGCCAGCACGGACTCAAACTATGGCTACACCTTC.

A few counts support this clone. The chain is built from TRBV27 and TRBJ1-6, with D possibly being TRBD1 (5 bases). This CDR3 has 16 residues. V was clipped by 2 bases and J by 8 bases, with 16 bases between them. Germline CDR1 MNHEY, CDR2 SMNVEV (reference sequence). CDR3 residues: CASSLLRWPGDSPLHF. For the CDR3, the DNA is TGTGCCAGCAGTTTACTTCGGTGGCCGGGGGATTCACCCCTCCACTTT.

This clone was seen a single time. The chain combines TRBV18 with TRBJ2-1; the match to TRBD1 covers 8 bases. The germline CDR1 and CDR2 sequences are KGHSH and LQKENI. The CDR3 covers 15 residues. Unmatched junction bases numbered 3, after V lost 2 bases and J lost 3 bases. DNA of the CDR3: TGTGCCAGCTCACCAACCGGGACAGGCTACAATGAGCAGTTCTTC. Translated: CASSPTGTGYNEQFF.

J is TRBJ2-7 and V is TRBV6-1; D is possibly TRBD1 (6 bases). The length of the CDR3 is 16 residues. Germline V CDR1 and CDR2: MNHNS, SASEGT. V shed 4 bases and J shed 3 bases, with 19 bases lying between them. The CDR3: CASSGGTPRSVYEQYF. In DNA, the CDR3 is TGTGCCAGCAGTGGGGGGACACCCAGATCCGTCTACGAGCAGTACTTC.

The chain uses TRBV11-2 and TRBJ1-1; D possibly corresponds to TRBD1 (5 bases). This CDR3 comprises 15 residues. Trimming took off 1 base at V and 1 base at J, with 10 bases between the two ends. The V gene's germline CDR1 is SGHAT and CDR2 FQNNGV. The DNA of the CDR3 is TGTGCCAGCAGCTTAGTGTGGGGGGGGAACACTGAAGCTTTCTTT. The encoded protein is CASSLVWGGNTEAFF.

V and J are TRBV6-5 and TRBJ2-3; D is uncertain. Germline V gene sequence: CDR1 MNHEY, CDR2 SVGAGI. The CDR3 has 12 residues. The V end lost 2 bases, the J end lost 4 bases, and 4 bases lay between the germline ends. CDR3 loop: CASSYDSDTQYF. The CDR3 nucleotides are TGTGCCAGCAGTTACGACTCAGATACGCAGTATTTT.

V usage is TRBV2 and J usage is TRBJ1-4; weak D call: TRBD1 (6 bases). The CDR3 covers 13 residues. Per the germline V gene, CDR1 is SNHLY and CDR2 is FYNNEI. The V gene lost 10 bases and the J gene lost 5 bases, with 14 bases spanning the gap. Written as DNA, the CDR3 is TGTGCCACCAGGGGCGCCTCGAATGAAAAACTGTTTTTT. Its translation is CATRGASNEKLFF. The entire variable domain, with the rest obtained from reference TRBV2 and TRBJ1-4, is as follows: EPEVTQTPSHQVTQMGQEVILRCVPISNHLYFYWYRQILGQKVEFLVSFYNNEISEKSEIFDDQFSVERPDGSNFTLKIRSTKLEDSAMYFCATRGASNEKLFFGSGTQLSVL.

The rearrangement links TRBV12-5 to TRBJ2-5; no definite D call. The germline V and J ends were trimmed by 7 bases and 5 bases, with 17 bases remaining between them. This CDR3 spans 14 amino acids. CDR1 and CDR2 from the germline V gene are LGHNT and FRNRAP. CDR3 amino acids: CASAQIGARETQYF. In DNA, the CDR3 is TGTGCTAGTGCCCAAATCGGTGCTAGGGAGACCCAGTACTTC. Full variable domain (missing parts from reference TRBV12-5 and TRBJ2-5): DARVTQTPRHKVTEMGQEVTMRCQPILGHNTVFWYRQTMMQGLELLAYFRNRAPLDDSGMPKDRFSAEMPDATLATLKIQPSEPRDSAVYFCASAQIGARETQYFGPGTRLLVL.

CDR3 sequence reads: CASSLDGGQGSQPQHF. For the CDR3, the DNA is TGTGCCAGCAGCTTAGATGGGGGGCAGGGGAGTCAGCCCCAGCATTTT. The rearrangement links TRBV11-2 to TRBJ1-5; TRBD1 is a possible D gene (6 bases). V lost 0 bases and J lost 6, with 15 bases in between. The CDR3 is made up of 16 amino acids. Germline V lookup: CDR1 SGHAT, CDR2 FQNNGV. The full variable domain, its missing parts supplied by reference TRBV11-2 and TRBJ1-5, is EAGVAQSPRYKIIEKRQSVAFWCNPISGHATLYWYQQILGQGPKLLIQFQNNGVVDDSQLPKDRFSAERLKGVDSTLKIQPAKLEDSAVYLCASSLDGGQGSQPQHFGDGTRLSIL.

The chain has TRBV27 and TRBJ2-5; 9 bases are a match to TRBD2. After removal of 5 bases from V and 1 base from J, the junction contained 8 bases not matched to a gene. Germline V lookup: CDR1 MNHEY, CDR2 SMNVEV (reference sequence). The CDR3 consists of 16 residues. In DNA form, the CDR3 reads TGTGCCAGCAGTCCCTTAGCGGGGGCCGTCCAAGAGACCCAGTACTTC. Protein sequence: CASSPLAGAVQETQYF.

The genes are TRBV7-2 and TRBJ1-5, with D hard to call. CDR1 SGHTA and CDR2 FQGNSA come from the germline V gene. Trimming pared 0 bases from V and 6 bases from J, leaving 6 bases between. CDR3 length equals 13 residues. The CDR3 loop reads CASSLAVGQPQHF. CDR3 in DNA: TGTGCCAGCAGCTTAGCCGTGGGTCAGCCCCAGCATTTT.

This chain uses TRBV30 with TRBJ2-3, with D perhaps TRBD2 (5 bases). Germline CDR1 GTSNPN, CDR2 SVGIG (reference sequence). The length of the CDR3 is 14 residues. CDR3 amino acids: CALSVATGRDTQYF. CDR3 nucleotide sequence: TGTGCTCTGTCGGTAGCGACTGGAAGGGATACGCAGTATTTT.

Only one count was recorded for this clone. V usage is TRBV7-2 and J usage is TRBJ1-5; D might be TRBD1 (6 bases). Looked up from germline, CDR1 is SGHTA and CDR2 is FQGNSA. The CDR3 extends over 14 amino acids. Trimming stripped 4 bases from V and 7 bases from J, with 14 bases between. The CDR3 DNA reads TGTGCCAGCAGCTCGACCTGGGGGGGCCAGCCCCAGCATTTT. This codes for CASSSTWGGQPQHF.

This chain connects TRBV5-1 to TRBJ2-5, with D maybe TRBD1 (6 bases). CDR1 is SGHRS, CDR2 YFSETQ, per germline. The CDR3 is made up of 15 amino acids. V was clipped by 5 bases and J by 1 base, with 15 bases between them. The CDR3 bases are TGCGCCAGCAGGGGGGCCATAGGACCCCAAGAGACCCAGTACTTC. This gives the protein CASRGAIGPQETQYF.

In nucleotides, the CDR3 is TGCGCCAGCAGGACCCAGGAAGTGGGGACTGAAGCTTTCTTT. This codes for CASRTQEVGTEAFF. This chain links TRBV5-1 with TRBJ1-1; D unclear. Trimming removed 5 bases from V and 5 bases from J, with 16 bases in between. This CDR3 spans 14 amino acids. Germline V lookup: CDR1 SGHRS, CDR2 YFSETQ.

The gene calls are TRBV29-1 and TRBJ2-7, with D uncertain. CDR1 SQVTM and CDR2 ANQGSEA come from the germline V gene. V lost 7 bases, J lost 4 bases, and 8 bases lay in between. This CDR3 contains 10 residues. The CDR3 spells CSAEGYEQYF. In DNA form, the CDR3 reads TGCAGCGCGGAAGGTTACGAGCAGTACTTC.

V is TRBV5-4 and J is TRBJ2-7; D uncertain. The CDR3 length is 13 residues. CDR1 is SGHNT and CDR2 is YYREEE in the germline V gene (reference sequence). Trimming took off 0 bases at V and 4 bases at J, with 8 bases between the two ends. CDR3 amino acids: CASSLAGPYEQYF. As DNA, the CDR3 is TGTGCCAGCAGCTTGGCTGGCCCGTACGAGCAGTACTTC.

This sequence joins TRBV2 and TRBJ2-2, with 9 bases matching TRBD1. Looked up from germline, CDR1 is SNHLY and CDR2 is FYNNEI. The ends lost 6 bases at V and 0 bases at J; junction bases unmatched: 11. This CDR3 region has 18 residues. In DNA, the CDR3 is TGTGCCAGCAGCCGGACAGGGGCGCAAGTGGCGAACACCGGGGAGCTGTTTTTT. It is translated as CASSRTGAQVANTGELFF. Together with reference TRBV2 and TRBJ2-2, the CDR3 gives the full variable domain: EPEVTQTPSHQVTQMGQEVILRCVPISNHLYFYWYRQILGQKVEFLVSFYNNEISEKSEIFDDQFSVERPDGSNFTLKIRSTKLEDSAMYFCASSRTGAQVANTGELFFGEGSRLTVL.

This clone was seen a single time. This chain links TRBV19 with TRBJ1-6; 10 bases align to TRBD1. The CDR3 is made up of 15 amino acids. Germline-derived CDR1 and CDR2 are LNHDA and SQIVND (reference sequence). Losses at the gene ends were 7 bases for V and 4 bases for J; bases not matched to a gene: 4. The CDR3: CASTDRGLYNSPLHF. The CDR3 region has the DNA TGTGCCAGTACAGACAGGGGGCTATATAATTCACCCCTCCACTTT. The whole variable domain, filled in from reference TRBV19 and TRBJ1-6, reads DGGITQSPKYLFRKEGQNVTLSCEQNLNHDAMYWYRQDPGQGLRLIYYSQIVNDFQKGDIAEGYSVSREKKESFPLTVTSAQKNPTAFYLCASTDRGLYNSPLHFGNGTRLTVT.

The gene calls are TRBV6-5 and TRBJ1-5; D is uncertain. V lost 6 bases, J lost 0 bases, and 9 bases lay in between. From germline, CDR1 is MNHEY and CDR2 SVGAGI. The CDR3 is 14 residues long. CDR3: CASSYRNSNQPQHF. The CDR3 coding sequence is TGTGCCAGCAGCTACAGAAATAGCAATCAGCCCCAGCATTTT.

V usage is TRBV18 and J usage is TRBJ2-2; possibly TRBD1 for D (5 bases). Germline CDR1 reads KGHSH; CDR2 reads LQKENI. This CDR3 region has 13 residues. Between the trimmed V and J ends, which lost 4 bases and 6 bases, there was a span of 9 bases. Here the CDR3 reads CASSRRVAGELFF. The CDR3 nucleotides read TGTGCCAGCTCACGCAGGGTGGCCGGGGAGCTGTTTTTT.

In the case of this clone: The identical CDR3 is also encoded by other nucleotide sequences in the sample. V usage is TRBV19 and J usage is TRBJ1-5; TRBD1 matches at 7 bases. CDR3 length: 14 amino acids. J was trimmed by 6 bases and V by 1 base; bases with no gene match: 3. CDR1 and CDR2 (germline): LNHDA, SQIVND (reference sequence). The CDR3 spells CASSIGTGPQPQHF. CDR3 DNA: TGTGCCAGTAGTATAGGGACAGGACCTCAGCCCCAGCATTTT.

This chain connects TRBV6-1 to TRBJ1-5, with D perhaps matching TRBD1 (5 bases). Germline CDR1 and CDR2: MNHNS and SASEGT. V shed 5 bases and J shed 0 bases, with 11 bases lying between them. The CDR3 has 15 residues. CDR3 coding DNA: TGTGCCAGCAGTCCGGGGGGTTATAGCAATCAGCCCCAGCATTTT. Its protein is CASSPGGYSNQPQHF.

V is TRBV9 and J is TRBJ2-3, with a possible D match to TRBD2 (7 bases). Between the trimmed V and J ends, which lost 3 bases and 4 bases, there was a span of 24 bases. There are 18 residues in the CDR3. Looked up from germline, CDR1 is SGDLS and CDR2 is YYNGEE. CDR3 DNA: TGTGCCAGCAGCGAGACCTCGGGGGGCCGGCAGGTATCAGATACGCAGTATTTT. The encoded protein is CASSETSGGRQVSDTQYF.